The clone carrying this TCR beta chain appeared a few times. Its antigen is currently unknown. This CDR3 has 15 amino acids. The V and J ends lost 0 bases and 7 bases respectively, with 14 bases between them. Germline values: CDR1 SGHRS, CDR2 YFSETQ. Caucasian individuals from Russia who were healthy and aged roughly 6 to 100 acted as donors. At least 5 micrograms of total RNA were extracted per sample. The sample comes from a study of blood T cells in healthy people across ages. Findings and limits, study-wide: In the absence of known donor CMV status, changes in expanded clonotypes were possibly confounded. With age, beta diversity per million T cells declined roughly linearly, significantly by 35 to 40.

With a J-beta primer mix and a sample-barcoded 5' primer, a second PCR ran about 7 to 12 cycles. TCRdb re-called the 5' RACE reads with MiXCR, one entry per CDR3 protein. This sample has approximately 800,000 distinct CDR3 sequences, with roughly 46% found just once. The receptor's source is a man older than 75 in good health. Sequenced material: blood. The chain couples TRBV5-1 to TRBJ2-1; the D gene could be TRBD1 or TRBD2 (5 bases each). The CDR3 bases are TGCGCCAGCAGCTTGGCCGTCCAGGGCGGGAATGAGCAGTTCTTC. Translation: CASSLAVQGGNEQFF. Based on the CDR3 plus reference TRBV5-1 and TRBJ2-1, the full variable domain is KAGVTQTPRYLIKTRGQQVTLSCSPISGHRSVSWYQQTPGQGLQFLFEYFSETQRNKGNFPGRFSGRQFSNSRSEMNVSTLELGDSALYLCASSLAVQGGNEQFFGPGTRLTVL.